The rows below give T cell receptor beta chains drawn from one sample of a study of glioma-infiltrating T cells. TCRdb ran MiXCR on the multiplex PCR reads and lists one entry per CDR3 protein. Among 300,000 to 400,000 distinct CDR3 sequences, approximately 42% were seen once, and the ten largest hold approximately 12%. The specimen sequenced was glioma tissue, nonneoplastic brain tissue, or PBMCs (not recorded which). The receptors stem from a human donor with low-grade glioma or glioblastoma, undergoing nonglioma brain surgery, or in good health (not recorded which). Both conserved end residues are trimmed from each CDR3. The order of the fields is CDR3 length, J gene, V gene, CDR3 protein.

len: 15; j_gene: TRBJ2-1; v_gene: TRBV6-8; CDR3aa: ASSPPDGGPFYNEQF
len: 13; j_gene: TRBJ2-3; v_gene: TRBV7-2; CDR3aa: ASSQGTLRTDTQY
len: 14; j_gene: TRBJ2-5; v_gene: TRBV6-1; CDR3aa: ASTDGFTSSRETQY
len: 12; j_gene: TRBJ2-5; v_gene: TRBV7-2; CDR3aa: ASSLERQTGTQY
len: 13; j_gene: TRBJ2-7; v_gene: TRBV15; CDR3aa: ATSRHGQQPGEQY
len: 13; j_gene: TRBJ2-1; v_gene: TRBV6-2/TRBV6-3; CDR3aa: ASSTPRGSYNEQF
len: 11; j_gene: TRBJ2-3; v_gene: TRBV29-1; CDR3aa: SVVRAGEDTQY
len: 13; j_gene: TRBJ2-1; v_gene: TRBV20-1; CDR3aa: SAESQVLSYNEQF
len: 11; j_gene: TRBJ1-5; v_gene: TRBV2; CDR3aa: ASKGFSNQPQH
len: 15; j_gene: TRBJ2-5; v_gene: TRBV27; CDR3aa: ASSPYTSGRAQETQY
len: 12; j_gene: TRBJ1-1; v_gene: TRBV2; CDR3aa: ASSAGRMNTEAF
len: 14; j_gene: TRBJ2-1; v_gene: TRBV6-2/TRBV6-3; CDR3aa: ASSGTSGRADNEQF
len: 9; j_gene: TRBJ2-5; v_gene: TRBV10-3; CDR3aa: AIKTGETQY
len: 13; j_gene: TRBJ1-4; v_gene: TRBV27; CDR3aa: ASSNLRTGDEKLF